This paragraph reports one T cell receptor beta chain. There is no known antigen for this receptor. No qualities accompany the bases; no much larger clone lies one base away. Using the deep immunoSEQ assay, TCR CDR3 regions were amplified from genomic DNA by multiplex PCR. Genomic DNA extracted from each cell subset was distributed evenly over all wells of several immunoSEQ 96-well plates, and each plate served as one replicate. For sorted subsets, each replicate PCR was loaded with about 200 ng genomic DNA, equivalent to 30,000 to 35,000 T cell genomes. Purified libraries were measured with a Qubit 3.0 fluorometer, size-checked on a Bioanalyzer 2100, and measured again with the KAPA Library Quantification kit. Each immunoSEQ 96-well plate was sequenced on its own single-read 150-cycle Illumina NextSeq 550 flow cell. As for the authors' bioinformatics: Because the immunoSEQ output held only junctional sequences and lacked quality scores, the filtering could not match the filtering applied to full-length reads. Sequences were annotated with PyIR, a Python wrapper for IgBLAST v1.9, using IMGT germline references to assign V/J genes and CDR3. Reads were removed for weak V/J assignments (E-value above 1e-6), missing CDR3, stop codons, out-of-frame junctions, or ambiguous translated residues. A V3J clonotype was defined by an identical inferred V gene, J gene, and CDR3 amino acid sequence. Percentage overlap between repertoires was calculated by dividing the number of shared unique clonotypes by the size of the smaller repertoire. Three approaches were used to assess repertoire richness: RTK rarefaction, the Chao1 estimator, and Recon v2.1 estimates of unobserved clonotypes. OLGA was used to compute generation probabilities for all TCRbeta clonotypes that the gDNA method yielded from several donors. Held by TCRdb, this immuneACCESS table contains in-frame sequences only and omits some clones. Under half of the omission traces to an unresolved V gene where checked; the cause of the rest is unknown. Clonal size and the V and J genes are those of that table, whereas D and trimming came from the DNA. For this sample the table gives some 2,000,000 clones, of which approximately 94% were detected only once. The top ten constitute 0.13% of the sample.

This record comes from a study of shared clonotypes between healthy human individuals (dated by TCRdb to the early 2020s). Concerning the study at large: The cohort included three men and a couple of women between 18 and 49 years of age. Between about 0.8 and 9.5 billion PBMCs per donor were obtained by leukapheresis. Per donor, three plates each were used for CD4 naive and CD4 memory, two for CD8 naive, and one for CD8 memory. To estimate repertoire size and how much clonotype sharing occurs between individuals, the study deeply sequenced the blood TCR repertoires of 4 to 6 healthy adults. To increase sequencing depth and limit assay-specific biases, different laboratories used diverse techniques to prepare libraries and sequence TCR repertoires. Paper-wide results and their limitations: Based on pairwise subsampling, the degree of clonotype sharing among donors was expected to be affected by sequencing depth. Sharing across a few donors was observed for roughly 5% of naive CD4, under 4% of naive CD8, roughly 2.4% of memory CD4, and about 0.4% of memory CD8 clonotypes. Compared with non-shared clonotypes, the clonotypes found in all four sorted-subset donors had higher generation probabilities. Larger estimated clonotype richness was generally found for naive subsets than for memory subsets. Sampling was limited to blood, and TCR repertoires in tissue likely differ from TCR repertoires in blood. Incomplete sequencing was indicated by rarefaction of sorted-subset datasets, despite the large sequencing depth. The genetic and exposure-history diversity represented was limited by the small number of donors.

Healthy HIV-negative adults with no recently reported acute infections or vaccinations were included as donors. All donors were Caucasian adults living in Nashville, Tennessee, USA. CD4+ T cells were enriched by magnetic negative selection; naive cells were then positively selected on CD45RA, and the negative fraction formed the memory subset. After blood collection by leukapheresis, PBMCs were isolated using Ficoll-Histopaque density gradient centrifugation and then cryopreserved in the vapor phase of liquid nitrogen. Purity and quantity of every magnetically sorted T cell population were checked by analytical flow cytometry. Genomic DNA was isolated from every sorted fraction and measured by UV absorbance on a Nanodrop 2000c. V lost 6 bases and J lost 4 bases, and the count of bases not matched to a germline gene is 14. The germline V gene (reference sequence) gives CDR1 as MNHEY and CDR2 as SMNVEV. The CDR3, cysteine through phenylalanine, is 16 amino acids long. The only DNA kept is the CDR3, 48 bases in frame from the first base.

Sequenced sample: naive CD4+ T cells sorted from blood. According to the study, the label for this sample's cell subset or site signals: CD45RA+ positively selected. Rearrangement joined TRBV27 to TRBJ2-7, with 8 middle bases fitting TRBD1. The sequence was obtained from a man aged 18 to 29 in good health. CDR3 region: CASSGRTGGVGYEQYF. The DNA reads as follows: TGTGCCAGCAGCGGCAGAACAGGGGGAGTAGGGTACGAGCAGTACTTC.